The sequence of this T cell receptor beta chain was determined in a study of blood T cell repertoires in COVID-19. Study information: Samples representing acute and convalescent COVID-19 were sourced from the United States, Italy and Spain. Nucleic acid was either cDNA or gDNA, and it came from T cells, B-cell-depleted T cells, or PBMCs.

Produced via immunoSEQ multiplex PCR; TCRdb's table is partial and in-frame only. This table holds about 89,000 clones, 80% found once. This TCR was sampled from a woman of 80 years or more with acute or convalescent COVID-19. The specimen was peripheral blood.

The CDR3 nucleotides are TGCAGCGCACAGGGACCCAATCAGCCCCAGCATTTT. Translated, it gives CSAQGPNQPQHF. The V call is TRBV29-1, the J call TRBJ1-5; TRBD1 might be the D (6 bases). Trimming stripped 7 bases from V and 3 bases from J, with 10 bases between. The CDR3 covers 12 residues. In germline, CDR1 is SQVTM, CDR2 ANQGSEA.